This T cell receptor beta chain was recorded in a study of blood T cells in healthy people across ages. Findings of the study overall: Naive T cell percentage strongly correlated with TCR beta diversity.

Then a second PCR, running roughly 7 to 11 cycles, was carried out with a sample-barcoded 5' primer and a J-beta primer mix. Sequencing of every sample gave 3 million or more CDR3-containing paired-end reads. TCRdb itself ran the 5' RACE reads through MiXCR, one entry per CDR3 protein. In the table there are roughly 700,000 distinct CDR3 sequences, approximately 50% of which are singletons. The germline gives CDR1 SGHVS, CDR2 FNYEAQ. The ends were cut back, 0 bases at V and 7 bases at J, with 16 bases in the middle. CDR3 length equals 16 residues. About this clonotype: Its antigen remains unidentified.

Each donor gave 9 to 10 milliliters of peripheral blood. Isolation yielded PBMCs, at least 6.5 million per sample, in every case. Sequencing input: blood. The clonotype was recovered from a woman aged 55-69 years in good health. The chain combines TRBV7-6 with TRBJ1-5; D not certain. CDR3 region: CASSLAPRRLEQPQHF. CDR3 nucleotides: TGTGCCAGCAGCTTAGCCCCGAGGCGGTTAGAGCAGCCCCAGCATTTT.